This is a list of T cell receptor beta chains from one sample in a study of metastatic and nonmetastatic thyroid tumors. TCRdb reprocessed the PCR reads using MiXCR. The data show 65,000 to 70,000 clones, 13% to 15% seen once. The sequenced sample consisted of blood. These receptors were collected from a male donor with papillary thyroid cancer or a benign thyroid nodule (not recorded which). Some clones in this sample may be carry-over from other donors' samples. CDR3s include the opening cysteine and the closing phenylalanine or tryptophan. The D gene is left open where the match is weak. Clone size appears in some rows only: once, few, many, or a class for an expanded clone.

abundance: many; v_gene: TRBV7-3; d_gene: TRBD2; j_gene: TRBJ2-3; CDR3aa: CASSSGTTHTQYF; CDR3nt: TGTGCCAGCAGCTCCGGGACTACCCATACGCAGTATTTT
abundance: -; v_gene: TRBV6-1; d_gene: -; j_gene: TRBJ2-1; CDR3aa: CVSCPGLANEQFF; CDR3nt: TGTGTCAGCTGTCCAGGTTTGGCAAATGAGCAGTTCTTC
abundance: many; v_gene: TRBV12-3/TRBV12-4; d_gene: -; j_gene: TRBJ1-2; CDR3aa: CASSLTPMGSHYGYTF; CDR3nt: TGTGCCAGCAGTTTGACCCCCATGGGATCTCACTATGGCTACACCTTC
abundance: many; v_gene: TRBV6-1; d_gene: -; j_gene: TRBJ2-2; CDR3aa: CATRSPPGNTGELFF; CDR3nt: TGTGCAACCAGGTCCCCCCCAGGGAACACCGGGGAGCTGTTTTTT
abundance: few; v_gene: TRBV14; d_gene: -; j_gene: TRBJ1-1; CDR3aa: CASSRQVDTEAFF; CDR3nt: TGTGCCAGCAGCCGGCAGGTGGACACTGAAGCTTTCTTT
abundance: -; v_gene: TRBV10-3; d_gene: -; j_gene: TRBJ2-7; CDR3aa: CVTLGVENAEQYF; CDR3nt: TGTGTCACCCTTGGGGTGGAGAACGCCGAGCAGTACTTC
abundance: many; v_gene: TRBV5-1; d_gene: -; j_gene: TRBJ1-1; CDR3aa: CASSPGEVGTEAFF; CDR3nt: TGCGCCAGCAGCCCAGGGGAAGTAGGTACTGAAGCTTTCTTT
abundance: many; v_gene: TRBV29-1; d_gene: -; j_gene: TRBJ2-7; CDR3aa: CSVGSGVEQYF; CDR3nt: TGCAGCGTTGGTTCAGGGGTCGAGCAGTACTTC
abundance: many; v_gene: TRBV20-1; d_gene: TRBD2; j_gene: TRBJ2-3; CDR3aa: CSASTLAGYTDTQYF; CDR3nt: TGCAGTGCTAGCACGCTAGCGGGGTACACAGATACGCAGTATTTT
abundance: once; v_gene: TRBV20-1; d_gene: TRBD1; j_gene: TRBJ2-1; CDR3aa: CSARDPGQGQNEQFF; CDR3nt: TGCAGTGCTAGAGATCCCGGACAGGGTCAGAATGAGCAGTTCTTC
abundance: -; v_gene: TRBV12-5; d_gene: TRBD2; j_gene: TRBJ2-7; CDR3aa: CASGLVRHISGRRKNEQYF; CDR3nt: TGTGCTAGTGGTTTGGTACGACACATTAGCGGGAGGCGAAAGAACGAGCAGTACTTT
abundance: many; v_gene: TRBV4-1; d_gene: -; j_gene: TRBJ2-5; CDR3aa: CASSQAIGGTQYF; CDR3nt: TGCGCCAGCAGCCAAGCCATTGGAGGGACCCAGTACTTC
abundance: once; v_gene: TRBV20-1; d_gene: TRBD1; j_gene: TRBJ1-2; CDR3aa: CRAWYRGGFGHTF; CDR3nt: TGCAGGGCATGGTACAGGGGAGGTTTTGGCCACACCTTC
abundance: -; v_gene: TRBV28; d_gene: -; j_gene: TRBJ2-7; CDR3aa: CASSRPGTWYYEQYF; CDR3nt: TGTGCCAGCAGTCGTCCCGGGACATGGTACTACGAGCAGTACTTC
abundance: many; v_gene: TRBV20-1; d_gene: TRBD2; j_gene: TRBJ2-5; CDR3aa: CSAKLVDPGLAGVGFPETQYF; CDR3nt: TGCAGTGCTAAATTAGTAGACCCGGGACTAGCGGGAGTGGGGTTCCCGGAGACCCAGTACTTC
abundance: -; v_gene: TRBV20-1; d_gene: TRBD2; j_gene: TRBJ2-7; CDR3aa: CIARDPDRRGLAVAYEQYF; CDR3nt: TGCATTGCTAGAGACCCGGACAGGAGGGGACTAGCGGTAGCCTACGAGCAGTACTTC
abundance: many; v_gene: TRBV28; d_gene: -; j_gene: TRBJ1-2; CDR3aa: CASRAGWVYGYTF; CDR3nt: TGTGCCAGCAGAGCAGGGTGGGTCTATGGCTACACCTTC
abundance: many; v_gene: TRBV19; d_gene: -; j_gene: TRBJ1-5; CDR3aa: CASSIPGQLYSNQPQHF; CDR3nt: TGTGCCAGTAGTATACCCGGGCAGCTTTATAGCAATCAGCCCCAGCATTTT
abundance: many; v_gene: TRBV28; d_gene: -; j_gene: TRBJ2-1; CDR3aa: CASSSQGHNEQFF; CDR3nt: TGTGCCAGCAGTTCCCAGGGCCACAATGAGCAGTTCTTC
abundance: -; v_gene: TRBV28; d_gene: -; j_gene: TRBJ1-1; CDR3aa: CASVSFSGQHTEAFF; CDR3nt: TGTGCCAGCGTTTCGTTCTCTGGACAGCACACTGAAGCTTTCTTT
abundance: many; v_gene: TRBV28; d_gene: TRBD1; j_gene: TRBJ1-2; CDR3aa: CASSPGQGPIYGYTF; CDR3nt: TGTGCCAGCAGTCCTGGACAGGGCCCGATCTATGGCTACACCTTC
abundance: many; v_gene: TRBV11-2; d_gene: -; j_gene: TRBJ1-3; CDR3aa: CASSSASGNTIYF; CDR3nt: TGTGCCAGCAGCTCCGCATCTGGAAACACCATATATTTT
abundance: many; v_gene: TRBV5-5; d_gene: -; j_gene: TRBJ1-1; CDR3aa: CASSFLNLEAFF; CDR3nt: TGTGCCAGCAGCTTTTTGAATCTTGAAGCTTTCTTT
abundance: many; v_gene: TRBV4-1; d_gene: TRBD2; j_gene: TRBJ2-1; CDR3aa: CASSQGYSGSSYNEQFF; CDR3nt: TGCGCCAGCAGCCAAGGGTATAGCGGGAGCTCCTACAATGAGCAGTTCTTC
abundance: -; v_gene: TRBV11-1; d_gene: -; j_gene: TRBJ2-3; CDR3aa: CASMNLYLATDTQYF; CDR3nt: TGTGCCAGCATGAACCTGTACTTAGCTACAGATACGCAGTATTTT
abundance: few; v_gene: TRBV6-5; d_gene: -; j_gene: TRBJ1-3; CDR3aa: CASSYSSGNTIYF; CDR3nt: TGTGCCAGCAGTTACAGCTCTGGAAACACCATATATTTT
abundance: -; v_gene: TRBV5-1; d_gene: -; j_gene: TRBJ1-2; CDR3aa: CASSWDSYHGYTF; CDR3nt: TGCGCCAGCAGCTGGGACTCTTATCATGGCTACACCTTC
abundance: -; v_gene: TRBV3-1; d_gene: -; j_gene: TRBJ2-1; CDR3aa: CASSQGAVSYNEQFF; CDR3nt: TGTGCCAGCAGCCAAGGGGCAGTATCCTACAATGAGCAGTTCTTC
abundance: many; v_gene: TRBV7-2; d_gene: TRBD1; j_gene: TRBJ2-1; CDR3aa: CASSTGTESSYNEQFF; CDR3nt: TGTGCCAGCAGCACCGGGACAGAGTCCTCCTACAATGAGCAGTTCTTC
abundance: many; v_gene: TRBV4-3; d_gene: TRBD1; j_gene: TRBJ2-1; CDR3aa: CASSGGPAYNEQFF; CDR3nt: TGCGCCAGTTCAGGGGGACCGGCCTACAATGAGCAGTTCTTC
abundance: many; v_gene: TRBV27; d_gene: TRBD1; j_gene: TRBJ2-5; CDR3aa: CASSQGTVGTETQYF; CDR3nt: TGTGCCAGCAGTCAAGGGACAGTCGGGACAGAGACCCAGTACTTC
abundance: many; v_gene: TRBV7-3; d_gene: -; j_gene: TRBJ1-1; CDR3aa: CASSSQGNTEAFF; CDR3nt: TGTGCCAGCAGCTCACAGGGGAACACTGAAGCTTTCTTT
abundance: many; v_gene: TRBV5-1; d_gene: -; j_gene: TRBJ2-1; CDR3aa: CASSLVGGTTYNEQFF; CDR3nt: TGCGCCAGCAGCTTGGTTGGCGGGACCACCTACAATGAGCAGTTCTTC
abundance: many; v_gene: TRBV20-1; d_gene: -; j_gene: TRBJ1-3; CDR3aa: CSARAFGGTGNTIYF; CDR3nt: TGCAGTGCTAGAGCATTTGGGGGGACTGGAAACACCATATATTTT
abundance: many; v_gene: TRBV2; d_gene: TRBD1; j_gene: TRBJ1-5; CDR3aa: CASSRDRGQGQPQHF; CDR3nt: TGTGCCAGCAGTCGGGACAGGGGGCAGGGACAGCCCCAGCATTTT
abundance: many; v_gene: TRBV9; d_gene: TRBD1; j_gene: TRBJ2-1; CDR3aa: CASSVRGPAEQFF; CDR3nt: TGTGCCAGCAGCGTGAGGGGGCCTGCTGAGCAGTTCTTC
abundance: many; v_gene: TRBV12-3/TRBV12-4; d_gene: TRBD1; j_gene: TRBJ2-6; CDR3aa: CASSLETGGAGANVLTF; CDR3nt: TGTGCCAGCAGTTTAGAAACAGGGGGTGCTGGGGCCAACGTCCTGACTTTC
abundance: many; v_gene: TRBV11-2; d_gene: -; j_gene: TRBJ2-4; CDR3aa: CASSFTGPNIQYF; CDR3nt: TGTGCCAGCAGCTTCACGGGACCAAACATTCAGTACTTC
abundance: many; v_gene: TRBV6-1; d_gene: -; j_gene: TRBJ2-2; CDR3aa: CATGAGELFF; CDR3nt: TGTGCCACCGGCGCCGGGGAGCTGTTTTTT
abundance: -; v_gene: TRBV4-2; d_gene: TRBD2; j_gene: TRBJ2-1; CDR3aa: CASSPFRPAGGFYSYNEQFF; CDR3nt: TGTGCCAGCAGCCCCTTCAGACCTGCGGGAGGGTTCTACTCCTACAATGAGCAGTTCTTC